These T cell receptor beta chains were read from a single sample in a study of cytomegalovirus exposure and HLA in healthy donors. TCRdb's copy holds only in-frame clones and misses some; the assay was immunoSEQ multiplex PCR. The data show about 120,000 clones, 77% seen once. Source material: PBMCs. Receptors originate from a man between 35 and 55 years old in good health and CMV-seropositive. Each CDR3 is given with its conserved first and last residue. The D gene is left open where the match is weak. Clone sizes are given selectively: once, few, many, or a class where the clone is expanded.

D gene,clone size,J gene,V gene,CDR3 protein,CDR3 DNA
.,.,TRBJ1-1,TRBV19,CASSILAGENTEAFF,TGTGCCAGTAGTATACTGGCAGGGGAGAACACTGAAGCTTTCTTT
.,.,TRBJ1-4,TRBV27,CASSLSLQAAPEKLFF,TGTGCCAGCAGTTTGTCCTTACAGGCCGCTCCTGAAAAACTGTTTTTT
TRBD1,.,TRBJ2-6,TRBV19,CASSIRTGSGANVLTF,TGTGCCAGTAGTATAAGGACAGGCTCTGGGGCCAACGTCCTGACTTTC
.,.,TRBJ1-2,TRBV7-6,CASSPAGQRVPNYGYTF,TGTGCCAGCAGCCCCGCGGGCCAGAGGGTCCCTAACTATGGCTACACCTTC
.,.,TRBJ2-7,TRBV7-9,CASSQEVRSYEQYF,TGTGCCAGCAGCCAAGAAGTACGGTCCTACGAGCAGTACTTC
TRBD2,once,TRBJ2-6,TRBV4-1,CASSQGLVRGGAGANVLTF,TGCGCCAGCAGCCAAGGGCTGGTGCGGGGGGGTGCTGGGGCCAACGTCCTGACTTTC
TRBD2,.,TRBJ2-4,TRBV6-5,CASTGTSGGANIQYF,TGTGCCAGCACCGGGACTAGCGGGGGGGCAAACATTCAGTACTTC
.,.,TRBJ1-4,TRBV19,CASSIPTRGGEKLFF,TGTGCCAGTAGTATACCGACGAGGGGAGGTGAAAAACTGTTTTTT
.,.,TRBJ1-1,TRBV9,CASSSLGSTEAFF,TGTGCCAGCAGCTCCCTGGGGAGCACTGAAGCTTTCTTT
.,.,TRBJ2-3,TRBV10-3,CAISDLGGRTDTQYF,TGTGCCATCAGTGACCTTGGGGGCCGCACAGATACGCAGTATTTT
.,.,TRBJ1-6,TRBV6-6,CASGPGTAVGAPLHF,TGTGCCAGCGGCCCGGGGACTGCGGTTGGTGCACCCCTCCACTTT
TRBD1,once,TRBJ1-6,TRBV2,CASSESRDRLHF,TGTGCCAGCAGTGAATCCCGGGACAGGCTCCACTTT
TRBD2,.,TRBJ2-5,TRBV11-1,CASSPGTSGTQETQYF,TGTGCCAGCAGCCCGGGGACTAGCGGGACCCAAGAGACCCAGTACTTC
.,.,TRBJ2-2,TRBV14,CASSQDRRGANTGELFF,TGTGCCAGCAGCCAAGACAGGAGGGGAGCGAACACCGGGGAGCTGTTTTTT
TRBD1,.,TRBJ2-3,TRBV25-1,CASRGAGQGARSTDTQYF,TGTGCCAGCAGGGGAGCGGGACAGGGGGCACGCAGCACAGATACGCAGTATTTT
TRBD1,.,TRBJ1-2,TRBV28,CASTGQGYGYTF,TGTGCCAGCACGGGACAGGGCTATGGCTACACCTTC
TRBD1,.,TRBJ2-7,TRBV4-3,CASSHRQGDEQYF,TGCGCCAGCAGCCACCGACAGGGGGACGAGCAGTACTTC
.,.,TRBJ2-7,TRBV15,CATSRDGPSEQYF,TGTGCCACCAGCAGAGATGGTCCGAGCGAGCAGTACTTC
TRBD2,.,TRBJ2-1,TRBV6-5,CASSYYGGAVEQFF,TGTGCCAGCAGTTACTACGGGGGGGCCGTTGAGCAGTTCTTC
TRBD2,.,TRBJ2-2,TRBV9,CASSVLAGLTGELFF,TGTGCCAGCAGCGTCTTAGCGGGGCTCACCGGGGAGCTGTTTTTT
.,few,TRBJ1-1,TRBV18,CASSPTAGVMNTEAFF,TGTGCCAGCTCACCAACGGCAGGGGTCATGAACACTGAAGCTTTCTTT
TRBD1,.,TRBJ2-2,TRBV10-2,CASSEARGLPGELFF,TGCGCCAGCAGTGAGGCCAGGGGGCTTCCCGGGGAGCTGTTTTTT
TRBD1,few,TRBJ1-5,TRBV2,CASSAGQGSEPQHF,TGTGCCAGCAGCGCGGGACAGGGGAGTGAGCCCCAGCATTTT
.,once,TRBJ1-5,TRBV4-2,CASSQDLARGSNQPQHF,TGTGCCAGCAGCCAAGATCTGGCCAGGGGTAGCAATCAGCCCCAGCATTTT
.,.,TRBJ1-1,TRBV5-1,CASSFYPNTEAFF,TGCGCCAGCAGCTTCTACCCGAACACTGAAGCTTTCTTT
.,.,TRBJ2-5,TRBV9,CASRFLAPGETQYF,TGTGCCAGCAGATTTCTAGCTCCCGGGGAGACCCAGTACTTC
TRBD2,.,TRBJ2-5,TRBV28,CASSSGGLPYF,TGTGCCAGCAGTTCGGGGGGGCTTCCGTACTTC
.,few,TRBJ1-1,TRBV7-3,CASNDGWSTEAFF,TGTGCCAGCAACGACGGATGGAGCACTGAAGCTTTCTTT
TRBD2,few,TRBJ2-7,TRBV10-3,CAISDSGTSGGPSSYEQYF,TGTGCCATCAGTGATTCCGGGACTAGCGGGGGCCCAAGCTCCTACGAGCAGTACTTC
.,.,TRBJ2-2,TRBV5-4,CASSPRVPGTGELFF,TGTGCCAGCAGCCCCAGGGTACCAGGAACCGGGGAGCTGTTTTTT
.,.,TRBJ2-1,TRBV9,CASSNLAQAYNEQFF,TGTGCCAGCAGCAACCTAGCCCAAGCCTACAATGAGCAGTTCTTC
TRBD1,few,TRBJ2-3,TRBV7-3,CASSLSLTGADTQYF,TGTGCCAGCAGCTTATCCCTTACAGGGGCAGATACGCAGTATTTT
.,few,TRBJ1-4,TRBV7-6,CASSATGNLEKLFF,TGTGCCAGCAGCGCAACAGGGAATCTTGAAAAACTGTTTTTT
.,.,TRBJ2-2,TRBV7-3,CASSLSPERTGELFF,TGTGCCAGCAGCTTAAGTCCCGAGAGGACCGGGGAGCTGTTTTTT
.,.,TRBJ2-7,TRBV7-2,CASSPGHTSYEQYF,TGTGCCAGCAGCCCCGGACACACGTCCTACGAGCAGTACTTC
TRBD1,.,TRBJ2-7,TRBV6-5,CASSRTGIRYEQYF,TGTGCCAGCAGTCGGACAGGAATTCGCTACGAGCAGTACTTC
.,.,TRBJ1-6,TRBV25-1,CASSAWGGDSPLHF,TGTGCCAGCAGTGCTTGGGGGGGGGATTCACCCCTCCACTTT
TRBD1,.,TRBJ1-6,TRBV28,CASSPGQGNSPLHF,TGTGCCAGCAGTCCGGGACAGGGGAATTCACCCCTCCACTTT
.,.,TRBJ2-3,TRBV15,CATSDRGASTDTQYF,TGTGCCACCAGCGACCGGGGGGCTAGCACAGATACGCAGTATTTT
TRBD1,.,TRBJ1-4,TRBV2,CASSSSTGVNEKLFF,TGTGCCAGCAGTTCATCTACAGGGGTTAATGAAAAACTGTTTTTT
.,.,TRBJ1-5,TRBV5-8,CASSADFNQPQHF,TGTGCCAGCAGCGCTGACTTCAATCAGCCCCAGCATTTT
.,few,TRBJ2-3,TRBV7-9,CASSLARRGSTDTQYF,TGTGCCAGCAGCTTAGCGCGCAGGGGTAGCACAGATACGCAGTATTTT
TRBD1,few,TRBJ2-1,TRBV7-3,CASSKGQGNNEQFF,TGTGCCAGCAGCAAGGGACAGGGGAACAATGAGCAGTTCTTC
.,once,TRBJ2-3,TRBV11-2,CASSSGRASTDTQYF,TGTGCCAGCAGCAGCGGTAGGGCTAGCACAGATACGCAGTATTTT
.,.,TRBJ2-7,TRBV6-7,CASSYSSTVLYEQYF,TGTGCCAGCAGTTACTCGTCGACAGTCCTCTACGAGCAGTACTTC
TRBD1,few,TRBJ2-7,TRBV6-5,CAMRGQGASEQYF,TGTGCCATGCGGGGACAGGGGGCGAGCGAGCAGTACTTC
.,.,TRBJ1-2,TRBV6-1,CASAFSLAAGEGYTF,TGTGCCAGCGCCTTCTCCCTAGCGGCAGGGGAAGGCTACACCTTC
TRBD1,.,TRBJ1-6,TRBV19,CASSNRGNSPLHF,TGTGCCAGTAGTAACAGGGGTAATTCACCCCTCCACTTT
TRBD1,.,TRBJ2-7,TRBV6-6,CASSLTGTGGSYEQYF,TGTGCCAGCAGTCTGACCGGGACAGGGGGTTCCTACGAGCAGTACTTC
.,few,TRBJ1-2,TRBV27,CASSFHSLYGYTF,TGTGCCAGCAGTTTCCACAGCCTCTATGGCTACACCTTC